This is a list of T cell receptor beta chains from one sample in a study of T cell repertoires in cytomegalovirus infection. No antigen is known for these receptors. TCRdb analysed the reads with MiXCR anew, one entry per CDR3 protein. Among fewer than 650,000 distinct CDR3 sequences listed, around two fifths were seen once. The sample consisted of cultured PBMCs, taken from culture after CMV antigen stimulation. The source is a human donor in good health (CMV status not recorded). Some clones in this sample may be carry-over from other donors' samples. CDR3s include the opening cysteine and the closing phenylalanine or tryptophan. Fields, in order: J gene, V gene, clone size, D gene, CDR3 DNA, CDR3 protein. A D gene is named only where the DNA matches it firmly. The size entry is marked missing in some rows and otherwise reads once, few, many or a size class.

>TRBJ2-7|TRBV7-8|many|TRBD1
TGTGCCTGCCGACCTTGGACAGGGGGAATTTACGAGCAGTACTTC
CACRPWTGGIYEQYF
>TRBJ2-5|TRBV7-8|-|TRBD1
TGTGCCAGCAGCCGGAACAGGGGGCGAGAGACCCAGTACTTC
CASSRNRGRETQYF
>TRBJ1-2|TRBV7-2|-|-
TGTGCCAGCTTATCCGGACAGAACTATGGCTACACCTTC
CASLSGQNYGYTF
>TRBJ2-4|TRBV7-9|few|TRBD1
TGTGCCACCGAGACAGGGGCTGGGGTCAAAAACATTCAGTACTTC
CATETGAGVKNIQYF
>TRBJ1-1|TRBV6-5|-|-
TGTGCCAGCAGTTACTCCACTTTGAACACTGAAGCTTTCTTT
CASSYSTLNTEAFF
>TRBJ1-4|TRBV23-1|-|-
TGCGCCAGCAGTCATAAAACCGGGGGGGACGAAAAACTGTTTTTT
CASSHKTGGDEKLFF
>TRBJ2-7|TRBV19|-|-
TGTGCCAGTAGGCCGGCGGGAAGCTCCTACGAGCAGTACTTC
CASRPAGSSYEQYF
>TRBJ1-3|TRBV15|-|-
TGTGCCACCAGCGGAGAAGGGTCACCGGATCTCCGAAACACCATATATTTT
CATSGEGSPDLRNTIYF
>TRBJ2-4|TRBV15|-|-
TGTGCCACCAGCAGAGATCCGGACAGAAAAAACATTCAGTACTTC
CATSRDPDRKNIQYF
>TRBJ2-4|TRBV7-2|many|-
TGTGCCAGCAGCTTAGATAGGCGAGCCAAAAACATTCAGTACTTC
CASSLDRRAKNIQYF
>TRBJ1-1|TRBV10-3|-|-
TGTGCCATCAGTGAGTCCTCCTCGGGCCTCACTGAAGCTTTCTTT
CAISESSSGLTEAFF
>TRBJ2-7|TRBV7-2|few|TRBD2
TGTGCCAGCAGCTTAGCTAGCGGGGACTACGAGCAGTACTTC
CASSLASGDYEQYF
>TRBJ2-3|TRBV7-2|many|TRBD2
TGTGCCAGCAGCTTAGGACTAGCGGTAGATACGCAGTATTTT
CASSLGLAVDTQYF
>TRBJ2-5|TRBV28|-|-
TGTGCCAGCAGTTTTTTCAGGGACGGAGGTAGTGGGGCCCAGTACTTC
CASSFFRDGGSGAQYF
>TRBJ2-7|TRBV7-8|many|TRBD2
TGTGCCAGCAGCTTAGTTGGAGGTTCTAGCGGGGCCTACGAGCAGTACTTC
CASSLVGGSSGAYEQYF
>TRBJ1-2|TRBV7-6|-|TRBD1
TGTGCCAGCAGCTCCCCCGACAGGGGACTAAGCTATGGCTACATCTTC
CASSSPDRGLSYGYIF
>TRBJ2-3|TRBV11-3|many|-
TGTGCCAGCAGCTTAGGGCGGACCACAGATACGCAGTATTTT
CASSLGRTTDTQYF
>TRBJ2-1|TRBV2|once|TRBD2
TGTGCCAGCACGCTAGCGGGAGATTTCTACAATGAGCAGTTCTTC
CASTLAGDFYNEQFF
>TRBJ2-7|TRBV12-3/TRBV12-4|-|TRBD1
TGTGCCAGCAGCTACAGGGGGTTGACCGAGCAGTACTTC
CASSYRGLTEQYF
>TRBJ1-2|TRBV12-5|-|-
TGTGCTAGTGGTTTGCGAGGGTATGGCTACACCTTC
CASGLRGYGYTF
>TRBJ1-5|TRBV10-3|-|-
TGTGCCATCAGTAGGGCGGGGGGGAATCAGCCCCAGCATTTT
CAISRAGGNQPQHF
>TRBJ1-1|TRBV5-6|few|-
TGTGCCAGCAGCCCAAGGGGGTCTGAAGCTTTCTTT
CASSPRGSEAFF
>TRBJ1-1|TRBV6-2/TRBV6-3|-|-
TGTGCCAGCAGTTACTGGCCCGAAGCTTTCTTC
CASSYWPEAFF
>TRBJ2-3|TRBV6-2/TRBV6-3|few|-
TGTGCCAGCAGTTACTCCCTCCTGGGGACAGATACGCAGTATTTT
CASSYSLLGTDTQYF
>TRBJ1-1|TRBV6-2/TRBV6-3|-|-
TGTGCCAGCAGTTACTCTTCCCCGACCCTGAACACTGAAGCTTTCTTT
CASSYSSPTLNTEAFF
>TRBJ2-1|TRBV7-2|-|-
TGTGCCAGCAGCTTAGGGCGGACTAGGACAGGGCCCTACAATGAGCAGTTCTTC
CASSLGRTRTGPYNEQFF
>TRBJ2-4|TRBV7-2|many|-
TGTGCCAGCAGCCCTATGACAGAAAACATTCAGTACTTC
CASSPMTENIQYF
>TRBJ2-2|TRBV5-4|-|-
TGTGCCAGCAGCTTGCCGTATAACACCGGGGAGCTGTTTTTT
CASSLPYNTGELFF